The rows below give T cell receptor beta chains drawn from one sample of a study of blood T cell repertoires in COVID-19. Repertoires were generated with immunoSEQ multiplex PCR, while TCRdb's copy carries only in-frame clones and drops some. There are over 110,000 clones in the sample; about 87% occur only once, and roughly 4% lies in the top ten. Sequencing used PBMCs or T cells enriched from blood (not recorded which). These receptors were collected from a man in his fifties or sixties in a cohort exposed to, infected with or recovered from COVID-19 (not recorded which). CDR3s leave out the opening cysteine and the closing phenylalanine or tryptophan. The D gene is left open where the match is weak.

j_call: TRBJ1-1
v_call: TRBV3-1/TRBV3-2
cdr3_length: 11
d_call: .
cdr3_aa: ASSHSGNTEAF

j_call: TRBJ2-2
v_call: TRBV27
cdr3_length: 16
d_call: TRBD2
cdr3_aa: ASRISGLAGVGTGELF

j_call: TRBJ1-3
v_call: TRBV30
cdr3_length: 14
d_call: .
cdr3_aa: AWSEGTGLSGNTIY

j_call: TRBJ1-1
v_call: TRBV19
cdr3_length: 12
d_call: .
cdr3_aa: ASSIAGLNTEAF

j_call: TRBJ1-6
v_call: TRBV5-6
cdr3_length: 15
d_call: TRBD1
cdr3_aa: ASSLAGTGGWNSPLH

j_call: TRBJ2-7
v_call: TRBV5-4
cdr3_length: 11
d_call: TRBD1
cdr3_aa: ASSRTGTYEQY

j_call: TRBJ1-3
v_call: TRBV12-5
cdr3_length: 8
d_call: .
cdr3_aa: PPKGNTIY

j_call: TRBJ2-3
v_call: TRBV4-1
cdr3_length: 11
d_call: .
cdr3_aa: ASSQQLGDTQY

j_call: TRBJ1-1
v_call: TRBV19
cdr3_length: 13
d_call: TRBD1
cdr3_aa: ASTTRETGDTEAF

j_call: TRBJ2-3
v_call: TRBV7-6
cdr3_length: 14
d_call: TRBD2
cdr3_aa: ASSARTSRSTDTQY

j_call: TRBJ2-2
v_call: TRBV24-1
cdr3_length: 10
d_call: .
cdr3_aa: ATRTGTGELF

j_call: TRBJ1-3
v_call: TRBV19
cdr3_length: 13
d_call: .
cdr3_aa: ASTKGGALGNTIY

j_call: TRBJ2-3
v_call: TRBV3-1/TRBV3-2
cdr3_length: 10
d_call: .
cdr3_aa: ASSQVTDTQY

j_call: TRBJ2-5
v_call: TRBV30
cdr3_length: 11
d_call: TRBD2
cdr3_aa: AWTSGGQKTQY

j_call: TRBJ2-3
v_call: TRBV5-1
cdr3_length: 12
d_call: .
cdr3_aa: ASSPTTSTDTQY